A single sample is the source of the 27 T cell receptor beta chains below, sequenced in a study of blood T cell repertoires in COVID-19. Assay used: immunoSEQ multiplex PCR; TCRdb lists only in-frame clones, some missing. The data show some 150,000 clones, over 75% seen once. Sequenced sample: peripheral blood. The receptors come from a man in his 60s with active or convalescent COVID-19.

The chain combines TRBV5-1 with TRBJ2-4; 7 bases line up with TRBD1. V trimming: 0 bases; J trimming: 6 bases; junction bases outside the gene matches: 6. The CDR3 runs to 15 residues. Germline CDR1 is SGHRS and CDR2 is YFSETQ. For the CDR3, the DNA is TGCGCCAGCAGCTTGGCTGCAGGGGGTTCAAACATTCAGTACTTC. Translating it yields CASSLAAGGSNIQYF. The variable domain in full, completed from reference TRBV5-1 and TRBJ2-4, reads KAGVTQTPRYLIKTRGQQVTLSCSPISGHRSVSWYQQTPGQGLQFLFEYFSETQRNKGNFPGRFSGRQFSNSRSEMNVSTLELGDSALYLCASSLAAGGSNIQYFGAGTRLSVL.

The chain carries TRBV2 and TRBJ2-7; 8 nucleotides align to TRBD2. CDR1 and CDR2 from the germline V gene are SNHLY and FYNNEI. Losses at the gene ends were 6 bases for V and 6 bases for J; bases not matched to a gene: 4. The CDR3 contains 12 residues. The CDR3 coding sequence is TGTGCCAGCAGACTAGCGGTTGGCGAGCAGTACTTC. Its protein product is CASRLAVGEQYF.

CDR3 residues: CASSTVRYYGYTF. The CDR3 DNA sequence: TGTGCCAGCAGTACCGTGAGGTACTATGGCTACACCTTC. V is TRBV2 and J is TRBJ1-2, with D unresolved. Trimming left V 5 bases short and J 3 bases short, with 10 bases between. The CDR3 covers 13 residues. The germline V gene has CDR1 SNHLY and CDR2 FYNNEI.

The sample holds a few counts of this clone. The rearrangement links TRBV19 to TRBJ1-1; possibly TRBD1 for D (6 bases). In germline, CDR1 is LNHDA, CDR2 SQIVND (reference sequence). The CDR3 runs to 15 residues. Trimming pared 6 bases from V and 1 base from J, leaving 15 bases between. The CDR3 is CASSHRGQANTEAFF. The CDR3 DNA reads TGTGCCAGTAGCCATAGGGGACAAGCGAACACTGAAGCTTTCTTT.

The rearrangement uses TRBV7-8 and TRBJ2-3; D is uncertain. The germline CDR1 and CDR2 sequences are SGHVS and FQNEAQ. The CDR3 sequence is 16 residues long. The ends were cut back, 0 bases at V and 3 bases at J, with 13 bases in the middle. This CDR3 is CASSLAAIRSTDTQYF. The CDR3 DNA follows: TGTGCCAGCAGCTTAGCAGCCATACGGAGTACAGATACGCAGTATTTT.

The chain has TRBV6-6 and TRBJ1-2; tentative D call: TRBD1 (5 bases). Trimming removed 5 bases at V and 3 bases at J, with 10 bases between. From germline, CDR1 is MNHNY and CDR2 SVGAGI (reference sequence). The CDR3 is 13 residues long. CDR3 bases: TGTGCCAGCAGTCCAGGGAAAGACTATGGCTACACCTTC. Residues: CASSPGKDYGYTF.

The chain has TRBV9 and TRBJ2-1, with a weak D call TRBD2 (5 bases). The CDR3 covers 15 residues. The V end lost 4 bases, the J end lost 1 base, and 12 bases lay between the germline ends. Germline CDR1 and CDR2: SGDLS and YYNGEE. CDR3 region: CASSPSGSSYNEQFF. The DNA for the CDR3 is TGTGCCAGCAGCCCCTCGGGGAGTTCCTACAATGAGCAGTTCTTC.

The rearrangement joins TRBV29-1 to TRBJ2-3; TRBD2 matches at 16 bases. J was trimmed by 12 bases and V by 6 bases; bases with no gene match: 9. Germline assignment: CDR1 SQVTM and CDR2 ANQGSEA. The CDR3 sequence is 14 residues long. This chain's CDR3 is CSVGTSGRGGSQYF. The CDR3 region has the DNA TGCAGCGTGGGGACTAGCGGGAGGGGGGGCTCACAGTATTTT.

V gene TRBV18 combines with J gene TRBJ2-7, with 9 nucleotides matching TRBD1. The CDR3 contains 15 residues. The germline gives CDR1 KGHSH, CDR2 LQKENI. With V trimmed by 1 base and J by 2 bases, 3 bases remained unmatched. CDR3 amino acids: CASSPLGQGAYEQYF. The CDR3 region has the DNA TGTGCCAGCTCACCACTGGGACAGGGCGCCTACGAGCAGTACTTC.

This clone is a singleton in its sample. This rearrangement joins TRBV3-1 (or the pseudogene TRBV3-2) to TRBJ1-2; D is undetermined. Germline loops: CDR1 LGHDT, CDR2 YNNKEL (reference sequence). This CDR3 is 15 amino acids long. Deletions cut 3 bases from V and 5 bases from J, with 16 bases between. This CDR3 reads CASSHGPASGYGYTF. CDR3 in DNA: TGTGCCAGCAGCCATGGTCCGGCGTCGGGATATGGCTACACCTTC.

V and J are TRBV7-9 and TRBJ2-1; 15 nucleotides agree with TRBD2. CDR1 and CDR2 (germline): SEHNR, FQNEAQ (reference sequence). The CDR3 spans 16 residues. V lost 4 bases to trimming and J lost 8 bases; unmatched junction nucleotides: 6. The CDR3 loop is CASSSRTSGRVHEQFF. The DNA of the CDR3 is TGTGCCAGCAGCTCAAGGACTAGCGGGAGGGTCCATGAGCAGTTCTTC.

The rearrangement links TRBV11-1 to TRBJ2-2; 9 positions match TRBD2. Germline lookup yields CDR1 SGHAT and CDR2 FQDESV (reference sequence). V shed 3 bases and J 4 bases; nucleotides not matched to a gene: 3. CDR3 length equals 15 residues. CDR3 loop: CASSLGLAGTGELFF. The DNA of the CDR3 is TGTGCCAGCAGCTTGGGACTAGCAGGCACCGGGGAGCTGTTTTTT.

CDR3 in amino acids: CASSIGLGQKNIQYF. CDR3 nucleotides: TGTGCCAGTAGTATAGGCCTGGGACAGAAAAACATTCAGTACTTC. V is TRBV19 and J is TRBJ2-4; 7 positions agree with TRBD1. The CDR3 sequence is 15 residues long. Germline CDR1 reads LNHDA; CDR2 reads SQIVND (reference sequence). V was pared by 1 base and J by 4 bases, with 4 bases of the junction left unmatched.

The chain has TRBV5-4 and TRBJ1-4; no definite D call. CDR3 size: 15 residues. CDR1 and CDR2 from the germline V gene are SGHNT and YYREEE (reference sequence). The V end was cut by 0 bases, the J end by 5 bases, with 11 bases between. The DNA of the CDR3 is TGTGCCAGCAGCTTGGCCAAGAATGGCAATGAAAAACTGTTTTTT. Its protein product is CASSLAKNGNEKLFF.

This chain connects TRBV3-1 (or the pseudogene TRBV3-2) to TRBJ2-3, with TRBD2 as a possible D gene (5 bases). CDR1 and CDR2 (germline): LGHDT, YNNKEL (reference sequence). Trimming removed 0 bases from V and 2 bases from J, with 12 bases in between. There are 16 residues in the CDR3. This chain's CDR3 is CASSQEGVTFTDTQYF. CDR3 nucleotides: TGTGCCAGCAGCCAAGAGGGAGTTACCTTCACAGATACGCAGTATTTT.

V is TRBV28 and J is TRBJ2-1, with TRBD2 matching over 10 bases. The CDR3 is 18 residues long. Germline V gene data show CDR1 as MDHEN and CDR2 as SYDVKM. V trimming: 3 bases; J trimming: 2 bases; junction bases outside the gene matches: 10. The CDR3 here is CASSFSPIAGGPYNEQFF. The CDR3 region has the DNA TGTGCCAGCAGTTTTTCCCCAATAGCGGGAGGACCCTACAATGAGCAGTTCTTC.

This chain joins TRBV11-2 and TRBJ1-1; D is possibly TRBD1 (5 bases). V shed 5 bases and J shed 5 bases, with 15 bases lying between them. The CDR3 has 14 amino acids. Germline lookup yields CDR1 SGHAT and CDR2 FQNNGV. The CDR3 DNA follows: TGTGCCAGCAGCCCCGGCCTCCGGGGGACTGAAGCTTTCTTT. This sequence encodes CASSPGLRGTEAFF.

As DNA, the CDR3 is TGTGCCAGCTCCCCCCTTGCGAGGTCCGATACGCAGTATTTT. This gives the protein CASSPLARSDTQYF. J is TRBJ2-3 and V is TRBV18; D is ambiguous. Per the germline V gene, CDR1 is KGHSH and CDR2 is LQKENI. The CDR3 totals 14 residues. Trimming took 6 bases from V and 6 from J, leaving 16 bases between them.

The rearrangement joins TRBV19 to TRBJ2-1; TRBD2 aligns across 9 bases. Germline-derived CDR1 and CDR2 are LNHDA and SQIVND (reference sequence). J was trimmed by 2 bases and V by 7 bases; bases with no gene match: 12. The CDR3 runs 17 residues. The DNA for the CDR3 is TGTGCCAGTACCGGGGGTAGCGGGAGCCTTACCTACAATGAGCAGTTCTTC. It yields the protein CASTGGSGSLTYNEQFF.

The chain recombines TRBV19 with TRBJ1-1; no firm D call. The ends were cut back, 3 bases at V and 0 bases at J, with 2 bases in the middle. CDR3 length: 12 amino acids. Germline V lookup: CDR1 LNHDA, CDR2 SQIVND (reference sequence). CDR3 nucleotides: TGTGCCAGTAGTATCGTGAACACTGAAGCTTTCTTT. It specifies CASSIVNTEAFF. Variable domain in full (rest from reference TRBV19 and TRBJ1-1): DGGITQSPKYLFRKEGQNVTLSCEQNLNHDAMYWYRQDPGQGLRLIYYSQIVNDFQKGDIAEGYSVSREKKESFPLTVTSAQKNPTAFYLCASSIVNTEAFFGQGTRLTVV.

The chain employs TRBV7-9 and TRBJ2-5, with 8 nucleotides matching TRBD2. Germline loops: CDR1 SEHNR, CDR2 FQNEAQ (reference sequence). Trimming removed 8 bases from V and 4 bases from J; junction bases left unmatched: 6. The length of the CDR3 is 13 residues. Here the CDR3 DNA reads TGTGCCAGCCGAGGGCTAGCGGGAGAGACCCAGTACTTC. Translation: CASRGLAGETQYF.

This chain joins TRBV15 and TRBJ1-5; unclear D gene. CDR1 LNHNV and CDR2 YYDKDF come from the germline V gene (reference sequence). Trimming cost V 4 bases and J 9 bases, with 10 bases left between them. The CDR3 covers 12 residues. In DNA form, the CDR3 reads TGTGCCACCAGCATGCGGCGTCCGCCCCAGCATTTT. Translated, it gives CATSMRRPPQHF.

The rearrangement links TRBV6-2 or TRBV6-3 to TRBJ1-2; D ambiguous. The V gene lost 4 bases and the J gene lost 8 bases, with 11 bases spanning the gap. Germline loops: CDR1 MNHEY, CDR2 SVGEGT. There are 12 residues in the CDR3. The CDR3 reads CASSFGLWGYTF. CDR3 nucleotides: TGTGCCAGCAGTTTTGGGCTGTGGGGCTACACCTTC.

The chain carries TRBV9 and TRBJ2-1; 7 bases are shared with TRBD2. The V gene's germline CDR1 is SGDLS and CDR2 YYNGEE. J was trimmed by 10 bases and V by 0 bases; bases with no gene match: 7. The CDR3 is 14 residues long. The CDR3 DNA reads TGTGCCAGCAGCGTAGCCTGGGCTAGCGGCGAGCAGTTCTTC. The encoded protein is CASSVAWASGEQFF.

The chain carries TRBV11-2 and TRBJ2-7, with TRBD2 identical over 8 bases. After removal of 8 bases from V and 3 bases from J, the junction contained 24 bases not matched to a gene. CDR3 length: 19 amino acids. The germline gives CDR1 SGHAT, CDR2 FQNNGV. CDR3 in DNA: TGTGCCAGCTCCCCGCAGGGCACCGGGACTAGTGAGCTTGGCTACGAGCAGTACTTC. Translated, it gives CASSPQGTGTSELGYEQYF. The full variable domain, in which reference TRBV11-2 and TRBJ2-7 provide the parts outside the CDR3, is EAGVAQSPRYKIIEKRQSVAFWCNPISGHATLYWYQQILGQGPKLLIQFQNNGVVDDSQLPKDRFSAERLKGVDSTLKIQPAKLEDSAVYLCASSPQGTGTSELGYEQYFGPGTRLTVT.

V gene TRBV27 combines with J gene TRBJ2-1; maybe TRBD2 (6 bases). CDR3 size: 21 residues. V was pared by 4 bases and J by 3 bases, with 31 bases between. Germline CDR1 and CDR2: MNHEY and SMNVEV (reference sequence). CDR3 sequence reads: CASSSSRSAGLPQRVYNEQFF. CDR3 sequence (DNA): TGTGCCAGCAGTTCCTCACGGTCAGCGGGCTTACCCCAACGGGTCTACAATGAGCAGTTCTTC.

This chain connects TRBV6-5 to TRBJ1-1; possibly TRBD1 for D (5 bases). Looked up from germline, CDR1 is MNHEY and CDR2 is SVGAGI. V was shortened by 5 bases and J by 1 base, with 8 bases between the two germline ends. The CDR3 consists of 13 residues. The CDR3 loop reads CASSNDRNTEAFF. CDR3 coding DNA: TGTGCCAGCAGTAACGACAGGAACACTGAAGCTTTCTTT.